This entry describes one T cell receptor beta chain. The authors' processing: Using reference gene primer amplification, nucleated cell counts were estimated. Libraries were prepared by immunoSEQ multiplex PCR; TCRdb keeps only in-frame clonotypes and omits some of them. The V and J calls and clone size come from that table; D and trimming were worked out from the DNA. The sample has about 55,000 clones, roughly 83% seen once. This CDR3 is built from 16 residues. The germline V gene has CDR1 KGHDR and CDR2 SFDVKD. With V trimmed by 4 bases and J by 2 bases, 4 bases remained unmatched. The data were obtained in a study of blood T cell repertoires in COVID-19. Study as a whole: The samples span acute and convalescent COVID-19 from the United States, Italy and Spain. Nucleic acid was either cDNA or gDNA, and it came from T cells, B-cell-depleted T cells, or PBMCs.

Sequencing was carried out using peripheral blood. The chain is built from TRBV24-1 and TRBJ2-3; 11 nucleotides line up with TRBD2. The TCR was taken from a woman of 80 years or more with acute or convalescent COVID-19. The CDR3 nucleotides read TGTGCCACCAGTGACTCTAGCGGGGGGACCACAGATACGCAGTATTTT. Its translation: CATSDSSGGTTDTQYF.